This T cell receptor (beta chain) derives from a study of blood T cells in healthy people across ages. Study outcomes and limitations: CMV infection status of these donors was not known.

CDR3 length: 12 amino acids. The germline V gene encodes CDR1 GTSNPN and CDR2 SVGIG (reference sequence). V was cut by 5 bases and J by 4 bases, with 11 bases left in between. Notes on this clonotype: Its antigen is as yet unknown.

A J-beta primer mix and a sample-barcoded 5' primer were used in a second PCR of roughly 7 to 12 cycles. MiXCR was run by TCRdb on the 5' RACE reads, yielding one entry per CDR3 protein. The sample consists of about 1.4 million distinct CDR3 sequences, 59% of them appearing once. The sequenced sample was blood. V usage is TRBV30 and J usage is TRBJ1-1, with TRBD1 as a possible D gene (5 bases). The clonotype originates from a man younger than 35 in good health. CDR3: CAWFSGGTEAFF. The DNA of the CDR3 is TGTGCCTGGTTCTCGGGGGGCACTGAAGCTTTCTTT.